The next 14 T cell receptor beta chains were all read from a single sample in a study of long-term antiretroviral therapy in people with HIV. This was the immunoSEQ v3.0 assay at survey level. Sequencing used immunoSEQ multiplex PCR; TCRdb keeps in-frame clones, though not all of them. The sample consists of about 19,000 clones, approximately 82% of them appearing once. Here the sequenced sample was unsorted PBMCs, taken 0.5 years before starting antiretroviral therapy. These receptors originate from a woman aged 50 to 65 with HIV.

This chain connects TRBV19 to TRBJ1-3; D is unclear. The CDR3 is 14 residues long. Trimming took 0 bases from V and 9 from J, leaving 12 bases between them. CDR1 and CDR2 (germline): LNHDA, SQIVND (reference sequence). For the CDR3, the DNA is TGTGCCAGTAGTATAGACCTCGTCTTCGGCACCATATATTTT. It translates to CASSIDLVFGTIYF.

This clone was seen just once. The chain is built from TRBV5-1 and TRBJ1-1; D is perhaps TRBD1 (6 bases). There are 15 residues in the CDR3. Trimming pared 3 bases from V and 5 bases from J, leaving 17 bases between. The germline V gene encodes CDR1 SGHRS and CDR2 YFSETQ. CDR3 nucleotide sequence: TGCGCCAGCAGCTGGACATCAGGGGAGGGGACTGAAGCTTTCTTT. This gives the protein CASSWTSGEGTEAFF.

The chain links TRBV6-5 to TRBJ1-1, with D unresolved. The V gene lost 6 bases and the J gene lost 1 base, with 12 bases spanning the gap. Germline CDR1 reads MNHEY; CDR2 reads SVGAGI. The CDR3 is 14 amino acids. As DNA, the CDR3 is TGTGCCAGCAGATCCCAATGGGGGAACACTGAAGCTTTCTTT. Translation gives CASRSQWGNTEAFF.

CDR3 nucleotides: TGTGCTAGTGCCCTGGGGGGGTCCCTCTATGGCTACACCTTC. It encodes CASALGGSLYGYTF. The chain joins TRBV12-5 to TRBJ1-2, with a weak D call TRBD1 (5 bases). The length of the CDR3 is 14 residues. V was shortened by 7 bases and J by 4 bases, with 16 bases between the two germline ends. The germline V gene has CDR1 LGHNT and CDR2 FRNRAP.

The CDR3 region has the DNA TGTGCCAGCCTAACCTTTCGGGGGAACATTCAGTACTTC. This gives the protein CASLTFRGNIQYF. This chain uses TRBV28 with TRBJ2-4, with TRBD2 as a possible D gene (6 bases). CDR1 is MDHEN, CDR2 SYDVKM, per germline. CDR3 length equals 13 residues. The V and J ends lost 8 bases and 7 bases respectively, with 15 bases between them.

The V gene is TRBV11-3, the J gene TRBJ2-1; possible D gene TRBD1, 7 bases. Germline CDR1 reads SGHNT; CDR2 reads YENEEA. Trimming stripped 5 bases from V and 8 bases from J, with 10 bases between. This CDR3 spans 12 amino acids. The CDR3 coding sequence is TGTGCCAGCAGCCAGGGGGGACATGAGCAGTTCTTC. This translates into CASSQGGHEQFF.

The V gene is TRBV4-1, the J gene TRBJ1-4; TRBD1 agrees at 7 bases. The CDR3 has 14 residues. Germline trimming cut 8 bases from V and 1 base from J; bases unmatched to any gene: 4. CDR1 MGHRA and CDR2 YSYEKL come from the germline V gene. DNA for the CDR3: TGCGCCAGCTCCTACAGGGGAACTAATGAAAAACTGTTTTTT. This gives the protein CASSYRGTNEKLFF.

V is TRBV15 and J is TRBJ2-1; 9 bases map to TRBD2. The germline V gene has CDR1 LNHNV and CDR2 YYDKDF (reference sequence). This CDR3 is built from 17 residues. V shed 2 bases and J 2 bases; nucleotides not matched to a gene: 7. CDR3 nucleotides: TGTGCCACCAGCAGATTGGGGGGGACTAGCCCCTACAATGAGCAGTTCTTC. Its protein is CATSRLGGTSPYNEQFF.

CDR3 loop: CASSDSSGNTIYF. The CDR3 nucleotides read TGTGCCAGTAGTGATTCCTCTGGAAACACCATATATTTT. This rearrangement joins TRBV19 to TRBJ1-3, with D unclear. V lost 5 bases and J lost 0, with 5 bases in between. This CDR3 has 13 residues. The germline gives CDR1 LNHDA, CDR2 SQIVND (reference sequence).

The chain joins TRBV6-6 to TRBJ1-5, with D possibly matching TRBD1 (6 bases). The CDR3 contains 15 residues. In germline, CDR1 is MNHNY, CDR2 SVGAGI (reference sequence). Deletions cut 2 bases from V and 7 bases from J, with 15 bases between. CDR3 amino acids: CASSYGQGFDQPQHF. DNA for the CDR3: TGTGCCAGCAGTTACGGGCAGGGGTTTGACCAGCCCCAGCATTTT.

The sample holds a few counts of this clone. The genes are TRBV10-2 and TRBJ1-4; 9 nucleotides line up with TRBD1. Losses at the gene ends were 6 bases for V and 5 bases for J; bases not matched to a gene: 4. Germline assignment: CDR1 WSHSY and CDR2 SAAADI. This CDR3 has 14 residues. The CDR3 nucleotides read TGCGCCAGCAGCCCCGGGACAGGGAATGAAAAACTGTTTTTT. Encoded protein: CASSPGTGNEKLFF.

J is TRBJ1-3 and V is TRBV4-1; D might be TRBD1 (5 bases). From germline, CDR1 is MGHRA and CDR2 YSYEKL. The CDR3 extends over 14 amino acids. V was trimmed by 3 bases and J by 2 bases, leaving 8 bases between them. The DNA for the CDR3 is TGCGCCAGCAGCCACGAGGGGACTGGAAACACCATATATTTT. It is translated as CASSHEGTGNTIYF.

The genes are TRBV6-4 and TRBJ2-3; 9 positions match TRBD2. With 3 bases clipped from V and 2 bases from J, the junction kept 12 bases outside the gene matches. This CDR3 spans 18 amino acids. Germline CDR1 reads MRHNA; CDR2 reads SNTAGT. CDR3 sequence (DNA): TGTGCCAGCAGTGAAGGAGGGTGGACTAGCGCCACCACAGATACGCAGTATTTT. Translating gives CASSEGGWTSATTDTQYF.

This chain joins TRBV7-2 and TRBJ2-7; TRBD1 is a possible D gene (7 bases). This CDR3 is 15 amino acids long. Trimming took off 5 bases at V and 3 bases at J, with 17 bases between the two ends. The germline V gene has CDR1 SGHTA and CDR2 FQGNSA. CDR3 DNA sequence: TGTGCCAGCAGCCCGCGGGACAGCGAATTCTACGAGCAGTACGTC. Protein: CASSPRDSEFYEQYV.